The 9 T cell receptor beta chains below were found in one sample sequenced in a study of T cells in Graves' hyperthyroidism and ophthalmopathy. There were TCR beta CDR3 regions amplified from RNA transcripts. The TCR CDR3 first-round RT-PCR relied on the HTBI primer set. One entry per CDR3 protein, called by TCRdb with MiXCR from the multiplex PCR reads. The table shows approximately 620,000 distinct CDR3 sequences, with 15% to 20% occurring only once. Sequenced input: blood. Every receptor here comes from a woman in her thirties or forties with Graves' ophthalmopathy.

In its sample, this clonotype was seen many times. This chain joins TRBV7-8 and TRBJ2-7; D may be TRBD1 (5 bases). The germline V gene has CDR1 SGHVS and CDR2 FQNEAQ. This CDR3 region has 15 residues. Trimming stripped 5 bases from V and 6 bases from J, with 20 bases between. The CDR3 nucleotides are TGTGCCAGCAGCCTATCCCAGGCAGGGAAAGGCGAGCAGTACTTC. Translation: CASSLSQAGKGEQYF.

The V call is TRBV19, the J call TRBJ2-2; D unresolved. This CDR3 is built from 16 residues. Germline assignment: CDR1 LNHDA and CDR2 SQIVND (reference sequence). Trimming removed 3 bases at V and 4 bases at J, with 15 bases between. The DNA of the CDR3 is TGTGCCAGTAGTATTGTCCGTGAGTACGGCACCGGGGAGCTGTTTTTT. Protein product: CASSIVREYGTGELFF.

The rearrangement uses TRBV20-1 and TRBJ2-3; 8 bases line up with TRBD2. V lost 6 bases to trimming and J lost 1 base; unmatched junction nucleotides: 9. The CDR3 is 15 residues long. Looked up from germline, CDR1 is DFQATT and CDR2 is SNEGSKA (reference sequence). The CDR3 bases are TGCAGTGCGGCGCCTACTAGCGGCCGCACAGATACGCAGTATTTT. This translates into CSAAPTSGRTDTQYF.

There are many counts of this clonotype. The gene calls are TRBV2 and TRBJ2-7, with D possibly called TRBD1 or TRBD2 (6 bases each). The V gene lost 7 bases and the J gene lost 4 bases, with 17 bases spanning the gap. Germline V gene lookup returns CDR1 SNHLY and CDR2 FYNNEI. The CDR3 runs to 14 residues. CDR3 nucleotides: TGTGCCAGCAAAGGGGGTGCGGGATTTTACGAGCAGTACTTC. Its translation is CASKGGAGFYEQYF. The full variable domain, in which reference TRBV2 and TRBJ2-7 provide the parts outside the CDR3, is EPEVTQTPSHQVTQMGQEVILRCVPISNHLYFYWYRQILGQKVEFLVSFYNNEISEKSEIFDDQFSVERPDGSNFTLKIRSTKLEDSAMYFCASKGGAGFYEQYFGPGTRLTVT.

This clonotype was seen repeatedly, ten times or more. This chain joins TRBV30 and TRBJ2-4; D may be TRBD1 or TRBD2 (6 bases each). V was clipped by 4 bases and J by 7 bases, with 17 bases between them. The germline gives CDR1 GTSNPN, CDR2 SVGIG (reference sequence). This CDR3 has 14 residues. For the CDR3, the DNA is TGTGCCTGGATGGGAGGTAGTGGGGGCAACATTCAGTACTTC. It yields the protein CAWMGGSGGNIQYF.

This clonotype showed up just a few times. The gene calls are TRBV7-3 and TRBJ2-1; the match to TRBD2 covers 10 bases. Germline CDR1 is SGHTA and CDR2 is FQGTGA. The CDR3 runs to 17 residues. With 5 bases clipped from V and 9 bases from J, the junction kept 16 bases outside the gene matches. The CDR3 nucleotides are TGTGCCAGCAGCCCCTCAGCTGCTAGCGGGAGTAGGATTGAGCAGTTCTTC. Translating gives CASSPSAASGSRIEQFF.

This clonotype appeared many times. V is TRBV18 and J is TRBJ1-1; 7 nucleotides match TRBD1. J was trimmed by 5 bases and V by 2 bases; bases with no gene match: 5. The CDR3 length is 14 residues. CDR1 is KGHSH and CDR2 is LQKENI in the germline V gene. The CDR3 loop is CASSPDGTVTEAFF. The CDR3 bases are TGTGCCAGCTCACCAGACGGGACAGTTACTGAAGCTTTCTTT.

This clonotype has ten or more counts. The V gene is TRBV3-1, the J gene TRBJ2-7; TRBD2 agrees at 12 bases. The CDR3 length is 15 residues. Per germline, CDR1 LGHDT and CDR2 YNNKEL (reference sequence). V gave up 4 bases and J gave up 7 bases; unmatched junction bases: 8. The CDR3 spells CASSPSGTSGREQYF. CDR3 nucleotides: TGTGCCAGCAGCCCATCCGGGACTAGCGGGCGGGAGCAGTACTTC.

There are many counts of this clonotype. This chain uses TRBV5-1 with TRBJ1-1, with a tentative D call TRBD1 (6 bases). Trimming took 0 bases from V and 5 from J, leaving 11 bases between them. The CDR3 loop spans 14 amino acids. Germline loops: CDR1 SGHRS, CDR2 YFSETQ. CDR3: CASSLGAGVTEAFF. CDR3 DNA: TGCGCCAGCAGCTTGGGTGCAGGGGTAACTGAAGCTTTCTTT.